Shown below are 29 T cell receptor beta chains from a single sample sequenced in a study of T cells in Graves' hyperthyroidism and ophthalmopathy. RNA transcripts were the template for amplifying TCR beta CDR3 regions. TCR CDR3 regions were first amplified by RT-PCR with HTBI primers. A single record per CDR3 protein comes from TCRdb applying MiXCR to the multiplex PCR reads. The data contain about 570,000 distinct CDR3 sequences, 40% to 55% of them singletons. Material for sequencing was peripheral blood or thyroid tissue (not recorded which). The receptors here all came from an adult woman with Graves' disease, either hyperthyroidism or ophthalmopathy (not recorded which).

This clonotype was seen at least ten times. V and J are TRBV6-4 and TRBJ1-1; the D gene is possibly TRBD1 (5 bases). Trimming took 5 bases from V and 3 from J, leaving 10 bases between them. The CDR3 consists of 13 residues. Germline loops: CDR1 MRHNA, CDR2 SNTAGT. CDR3 loop: CASSQRDHTEAFF. The CDR3 nucleotides are TGTGCCAGCAGTCAACGGGACCACACTGAAGCTTTCTTT.

The rearrangement links TRBV2 to TRBJ2-5; TRBD1 aligns across 11 bases. The CDR3 is 15 amino acids. V shed 6 bases and J 5 bases; nucleotides not matched to a gene: 8. The germline gives CDR1 SNHLY, CDR2 FYNNEI. The CDR3 sequence: CASRPGQGVHETQYF. DNA for the CDR3: TGTGCCAGCAGACCGGGACAGGGGGTTCACGAGACCCAGTACTTC.

About this clonotype itself: At one of its ends the junction is not consistent with the germline gene, which may arise from a read error. The rearrangement links TRBV10-3 to TRBJ1-6, with 7 bases fitting TRBD1. Germline V gives CDR1 ENHRY, CDR2 SYGVKD. CDR3 length: 14 amino acids. The CDR3 nucleotides are TGTGCCATCAGTGAGCGGACAGGAGATTCACCCCCCCACTTT. It codes for CAISERTGDSPPHF.

The chain recombines TRBV29-1 with TRBJ1-1; 9 bases are shared with TRBD1. The germline V gene encodes CDR1 SQVTM and CDR2 ANQGSEA. This CDR3 has 12 amino acids. With 1 base clipped from V and 8 bases from J, the junction kept 2 bases outside the gene matches. The CDR3 coding sequence is TGCAGCGTTGAAGCGGGGACAGGGGAAGCTTTCTTT. It encodes CSVEAGTGEAFF.

This clonotype has just a few counts. The chain carries TRBV9 and TRBJ1-2; a weak D match, TRBD1 (6 bases). The V end lost 4 bases, the J end lost 8 bases, and 15 bases lay between the germline ends. The CDR3 sequence is 13 residues long. CDR1 is SGDLS, CDR2 YYNGEE, per germline. The CDR3, as DNA: TGTGCCAGCAGCCTAACAGGGCAGGGAGGCTACACCTTC. Translation: CASSLTGQGGYTF. The entire variable domain, with the rest obtained from reference TRBV9 and TRBJ1-2, is as follows: DSGVTQTPKHLITATGQRVTLRCSPRSGDLSVYWYQQSLDQGLQFLIQYYNGEERAKGNILERFSAQQFPDLHSELNLSSLELGDSALYFCASSLTGQGGYTFGSGTRLTVV.

V usage is TRBV7-6 and J usage is TRBJ2-5; TRBD1 agrees at 10 bases. J was trimmed by 3 bases and V by 6 bases; bases with no gene match: 4. The CDR3 covers 14 residues. Germline values: CDR1 SGHVS, CDR2 FNYEAQ. Here the CDR3 DNA reads TGTGCCAGCAGGTCCGGGACAGGGGAAGAGACCCAGTACTTC. As protein: CASRSGTGEETQYF.

The chain carries TRBV7-9 and TRBJ1-1; D not resolved. CDR1 and CDR2 (germline): SEHNR, FQNEAQ (reference sequence). The CDR3 covers 14 residues. The CDR3 DNA reads TGTGTTGGGCGGCAGGCCGTTGGGAACACTGAAGCTTTCTTT. This codes for CVGRQAVGNTEAFF.

This rearrangement joins TRBV19 to TRBJ2-1; D call uncertain. Germline V gene sequence: CDR1 LNHDA, CDR2 SQIVND (reference sequence). V lost 0 bases to trimming and J lost 7 bases, with 7 bases between them. The CDR3 is 13 amino acids. Here the CDR3 DNA reads TGTGCCAGTAGTATAGATCCGGAGAATGAGCAGTTCTTC. It codes for CASSIDPENEQFF.

V is TRBV7-8 and J is TRBJ1-1, with D uncertain. The germline V and J ends were trimmed by 3 bases and 6 bases, with 11 bases remaining between them. Germline CDR1 and CDR2: SGHVS and FQNEAQ. The CDR3 extends over 13 amino acids. The CDR3 DNA is TGTGCCAGCAGCTTCCTGACCATTTCTGAAGCTTTCTTT. It codes for CASSFLTISEAFF.

This chain joins TRBV25-1 and TRBJ2-7; D might be TRBD1 or TRBD2, each matching 5 bases. The CDR3 spans 14 residues. Germline V gives CDR1 MGHDK, CDR2 SYGVNS. V was clipped by 6 bases and J by 2 bases, with 14 bases between them. The CDR3 DNA reads as TGTGCCAGCAGCCGGGACCTTCCACCCTACGAGCAGTACTTC. This sequence encodes CASSRDLPPYEQYF.

This clonotype has a count of ten or more. The chain joins TRBV20-1 to TRBJ2-5, with a tentative D call TRBD2 (7 bases). Germline lookup yields CDR1 DFQATT and CDR2 SNEGSKA (reference sequence). The CDR3 covers 14 residues. Trimming took off 1 base at V and 4 bases at J, with 13 bases between the two ends. The CDR3 spells CSARGGGLGETQYF. CDR3 nucleotides: TGCAGTGCTAGAGGGGGGGGCCTGGGAGAGACCCAGTACTTC.

The rearrangement links TRBV20-1 to TRBJ2-7; tentative D call: TRBD1 (6 bases). The CDR3 length is 13 residues. From germline, CDR1 is DFQATT and CDR2 SNEGSKA (reference sequence). Trimming left V 6 bases short and J 6 bases short, with 18 bases between. This CDR3 reads CSAGGGEGFEQYF. The DNA for the CDR3 is TGCAGTGCCGGTGGGGGCGAGGGCTTCGAGCAGTACTTC.

The V and J genes are TRBV7-2 and TRBJ1-5, with D possibly matching TRBD1 (5 bases). The germline gives CDR1 SGHTA, CDR2 FQGNSA. CDR3 length equals 16 residues. V gave up 5 bases and J gave up 7 bases, with 21 bases separating them. CDR3 coding DNA: TGTGCCAGCAGCGTGACGGGGGTGCCTGGCGAGCAGCCCCAGCATTTT. Translated: CASSVTGVPGEQPQHF.

On this clonotype itself: A much larger clone is a single base away; this may be a read error. The chain couples TRBV9 to TRBJ2-6; possible D gene TRBD2, 6 bases. The germline V gene has CDR1 SGDLS and CDR2 YYNGEE. Trimming shortened V by 2 bases and J by 4 bases, and 10 bases separated the two germline ends. CDR3 length: 15 amino acids. The CDR3 sequence: CASSVGTLGANVLTF. DNA for the CDR3: TGTGCCAGCAGCGTCGGGACTCTCGGGGCCAACGTCCTGACTTTC.

In this sample, this clonotype turned up many times. CDR3 nucleotide sequence: TGTGCCAGCAGCTTAGAACAGGGGAGCAATCAGCCCCAGCATTTT. This translates into CASSLEQGSNQPQHF. The rearrangement links TRBV7-2 to TRBJ1-5, with TRBD1 matching 7 bases. The V gene's germline CDR1 is SGHTA and CDR2 FQGNSA. The CDR3 is 15 residues long. With V trimmed by 1 base and J by 1 base, 1 base remained unmatched. Full variable domain (missing parts from reference TRBV7-2 and TRBJ1-5): GAGVSQSPSNKVTEKGKDVELRCDPISGHTALYWYRQSLGQGLEFLIYFQGNSAPDKSGLPSDRFSAERTGGSVSTLTIQRTQQEDSAVYLCASSLEQGSNQPQHFGDGTRLSIL.

The table lists this clonotype with a few counts. This chain uses TRBV7-3 with TRBJ1-1, with 10 bases fitting TRBD1. CDR1 is SGHTA, CDR2 FQGTGA, per germline. With V trimmed by 6 bases and J by 1 base, 8 bases remained unmatched. CDR3 length: 16 residues. The CDR3 DNA reads TGTGCCAGCAGTTGGCCGGGGACAGGGGCGAACACTGAAGCTTTCTTT. Amino acids: CASSWPGTGANTEAFF.

This clonotype has a single count. Sequence at one end of the junction differs from germline and may be a read error. V is TRBV15 and J is TRBJ1-2; D is possibly TRBD1 (6 bases). This CDR3 has 15 amino acids. CDR1 is LNHNV, CDR2 YYDKDF, per germline (reference sequence). The CDR3 coding sequence is TGTGCCGCCAGCAGTTTTCAGGGGTTCTCTCCTGGCTACACCTTC. Its translation is CAASSFQGFSPGYTF. The whole variable domain, filled in from reference TRBV15 and TRBJ1-2, reads DAMVIQNPRYQVTQFGKPVTLSCSQTLNHNVMYWYQQKSSQAPKLLFHYYDKDFNNEADTPDNFQSRRPNTSFCFLDIRSPGLGDTAMYLCAASSFQGFSPGYTFGSGTRLTVV.

V is TRBV5-1 and J is TRBJ2-6; 7 positions match TRBD1. With V trimmed by 3 bases and J by 4 bases, 10 bases remained unmatched. This CDR3 comprises 17 residues. Germline loops: CDR1 SGHRS, CDR2 YFSETQ. CDR3 protein: CASSSGQIGSGANVLTF. In nucleotides, the CDR3 is TGCGCCAGCAGCTCGGGACAGATCGGGTCGGGGGCCAACGTCCTGACTTTC.

This clonotype was recorded at least ten times. This rearrangement joins TRBV5-1 to TRBJ1-1, with D tentatively TRBD1 (6 bases). CDR1 and CDR2 from the germline V gene are SGHRS and YFSETQ. V was pared by 6 bases and J by 1 base, with 16 bases between. The CDR3 extends over 15 amino acids. The CDR3 DNA sequence: TGCGCCAGCAAACAACCAGGGGACCCGAACACTGAAGCTTTCTTT. Translation: CASKQPGDPNTEAFF.

The chain has TRBV15 and TRBJ1-1, with D maybe TRBD1 (5 bases). Per the germline V gene, CDR1 is LNHNV and CDR2 is YYDKDF (reference sequence). The CDR3 runs 14 residues. V lost 1 base to trimming and J lost 5 bases, with 11 bases between them. CDR3 sequence: CATSRGGGETEAFF. The CDR3 coding sequence is TGTGCCACCAGCAGAGGGGGGGGGGAAACTGAAGCTTTCTTT. Full variable domain (outside the CDR3, taken from reference TRBV15 and TRBJ1-1): DAMVIQNPRYQVTQFGKPVTLSCSQTLNHNVMYWYQQKSSQAPKLLFHYYDKDFNNEADTPDNFQSRRPNTSFCFLDIRSPGLGDTAMYLCATSRGGGETEAFFGQGTRLTVV.

The genes are TRBV20-1 and TRBJ2-7, with D perhaps matching TRBD1 (6 bases). The CDR3 runs 14 residues. V was shortened by 4 bases and J by 7 bases, with 20 bases between the two germline ends. Germline CDR1 reads DFQATT; CDR2 reads SNEGSKA (reference sequence). The CDR3 sequence is CSAKNTQGVYEQYF. The CDR3 nucleotides read TGCAGTGCTAAGAATACACAGGGAGTTTATGAGCAGTACTTC.

The chain combines TRBV6-1 with TRBJ1-5; D is unclear. The CDR3 covers 11 residues. V shed 6 bases and J shed 11 bases, with 11 bases lying between them. CDR1 is MNHNS, CDR2 SASEGT, per germline. The CDR3 DNA reads TGTGCCAGCAGCAACAGAGAGACCCAGCATTTT. Translating it yields CASSNRETQHF.

The sample holds many counts of this clonotype. The V gene is TRBV2, the J gene TRBJ2-7; the D call may be TRBD1 or TRBD2 (5 bases each). Per germline, CDR1 SNHLY and CDR2 FYNNEI. This CDR3 contains 15 residues. Trimming left V 7 bases short and J 2 bases short, with 18 bases between. CDR3 amino acids: CASIPEGSGTYEQYF. Written as DNA, the CDR3 is TGTGCCAGCATCCCAGAGGGGTCCGGCACCTACGAGCAGTACTTC.

This clonotype appeared many times. The chain carries TRBV4-1 and TRBJ2-2; TRBD2 aligns across 8 bases. Trimming removed 3 bases from V and 4 bases from J; junction bases left unmatched: 1. CDR1 and CDR2 from the germline V gene are MGHRA and YSYEKL. The CDR3 covers 14 residues. CDR3 amino acids: CASSQREVTGELFF. The CDR3 nucleotides read TGCGCCAGCAGCCAGCGGGAGGTCACCGGGGAGCTGTTTTTT.

The chain joins TRBV28 to TRBJ1-4; TRBD1 is a possible D gene (5 bases). The CDR3 runs to 15 residues. Germline V gene lookup returns CDR1 MDHEN and CDR2 SYDVKM. V lost 6 bases and J 6 bases, leaving 17 bases between the germline ends. As DNA, the CDR3 is TGTGCCAGCAGCATAGAGGGGCAGGGTTATGAAAAACTGTTTTTT. Translation gives CASSIEGQGYEKLFF.

At least ten counts were recorded for this clonotype. This chain uses TRBV5-1 with TRBJ2-7; D ambiguous. This CDR3 spans 13 amino acids. Germline V gene sequence: CDR1 SGHRS, CDR2 YFSETQ. V was pared by 0 bases and J by 5 bases, with 9 bases between. The CDR3, as DNA: TGCGCCAGCAGCTTGGTAAGGAGTGACGAGCAGTACTTC. It is translated as CASSLVRSDEQYF. Together with reference TRBV5-1 and TRBJ2-7, the CDR3 gives the full variable domain: KAGVTQTPRYLIKTRGQQVTLSCSPISGHRSVSWYQQTPGQGLQFLFEYFSETQRNKGNFPGRFSGRQFSNSRSEMNVSTLELGDSALYLCASSLVRSDEQYFGPGTRLTVT.

This rearrangement joins TRBV7-9 to TRBJ1-2; D ambiguous. The germline V gene encodes CDR1 SEHNR and CDR2 FQNEAQ (reference sequence). Deletions cut 5 bases from V and 5 bases from J, with 12 bases between. The CDR3 is 13 residues long. Here the CDR3 reads CASSKGSLYGYTF. The DNA of the CDR3 is TGTGCCAGCAGCAAAGGCAGCCTTTATGGCTACACCTTC. The variable domain in full, completed from reference TRBV7-9 and TRBJ1-2, reads DTGVSQNPRHKITKRGQNVTFRCDPISEHNRLYWYRQTLGQGPEFLTYFQNEAQLEKSRLLSDRFSAERPKGSFSTLEIQRTEQGDSAMYLCASSKGSLYGYTFGSGTRLTVV.

A word on this clonotype: A much larger clone lies one base from this, so it may be a read error. The chain uses TRBV6-1 and TRBJ2-5; 8 bases match TRBD2. Per the germline V gene, CDR1 is MNHNS and CDR2 is SASEGT. This CDR3 is built from 16 residues. This chain's CDR3 is CASSLSKAGVQGTQYF. CDR3 DNA sequence: TGTGCCAGCAGTTTAAGTAAAGCGGGAGTACAAGGGACCCAGTACTTC.

The chain carries TRBV7-9 and TRBJ1-2; D possibly corresponds to TRBD1 (5 bases). Germline CDR1 SEHNR, CDR2 FQNEAQ (reference sequence). Trimming removed 5 bases from V and 4 bases from J, with 14 bases in between. CDR3 length: 14 residues. The CDR3 DNA reads TGTGCCAGCAGCCCACCTCGGGGCCCCTATGGCTACACCTTC. As protein: CASSPPRGPYGYTF.